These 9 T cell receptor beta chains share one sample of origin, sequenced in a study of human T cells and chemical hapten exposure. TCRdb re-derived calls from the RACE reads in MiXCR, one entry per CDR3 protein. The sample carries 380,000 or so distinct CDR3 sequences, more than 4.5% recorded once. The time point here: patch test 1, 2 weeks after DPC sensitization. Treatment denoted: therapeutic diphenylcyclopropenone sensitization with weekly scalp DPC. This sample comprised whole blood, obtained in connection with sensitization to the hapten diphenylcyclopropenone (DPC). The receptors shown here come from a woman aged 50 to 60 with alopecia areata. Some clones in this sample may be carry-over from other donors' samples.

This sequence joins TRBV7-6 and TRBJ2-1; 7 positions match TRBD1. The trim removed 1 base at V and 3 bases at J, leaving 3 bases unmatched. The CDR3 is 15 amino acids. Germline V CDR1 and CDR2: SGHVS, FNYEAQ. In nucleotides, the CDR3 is TGTGCCAGCAGCTTAGGACAGGGCATCTACAATGAGCAGTTCTTC. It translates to CASSLGQGIYNEQFF. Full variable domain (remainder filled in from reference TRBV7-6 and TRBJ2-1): GAGVSQSPRYKVTKRGQDVALRCDPISGHVSLYWYRQALGQGPEFLTYFNYEAQQDKSGLPNDRFSAERPEGSISTLTIQRTEQRDSAMYRCASSLGQGIYNEQFFGPGTRLTVL.

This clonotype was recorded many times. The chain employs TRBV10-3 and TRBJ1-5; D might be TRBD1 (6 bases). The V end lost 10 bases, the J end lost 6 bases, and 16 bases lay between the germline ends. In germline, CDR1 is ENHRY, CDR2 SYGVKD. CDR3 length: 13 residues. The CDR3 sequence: CATWTAQGQPQHF. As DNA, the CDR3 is TGTGCCACCTGGACAGCCCAGGGTCAGCCCCAGCATTTT.

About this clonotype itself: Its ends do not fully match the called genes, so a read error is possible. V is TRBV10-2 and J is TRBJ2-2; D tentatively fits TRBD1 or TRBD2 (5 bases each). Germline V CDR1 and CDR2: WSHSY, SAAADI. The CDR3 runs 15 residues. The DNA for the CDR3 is TGCGCCAGCAGTGAGGGGACCTTGAACACCGGGGAGCTGATTTTT. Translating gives CASSEGTLNTGELIF.

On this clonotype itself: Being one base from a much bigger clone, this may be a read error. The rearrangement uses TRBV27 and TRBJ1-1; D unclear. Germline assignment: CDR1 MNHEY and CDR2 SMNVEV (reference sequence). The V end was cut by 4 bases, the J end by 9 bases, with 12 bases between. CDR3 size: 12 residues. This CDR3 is CASSSRGGQAFF. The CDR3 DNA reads TGTGCCAGCAGTTCGCGAGGCGGTCAAGCTTTCTTT.

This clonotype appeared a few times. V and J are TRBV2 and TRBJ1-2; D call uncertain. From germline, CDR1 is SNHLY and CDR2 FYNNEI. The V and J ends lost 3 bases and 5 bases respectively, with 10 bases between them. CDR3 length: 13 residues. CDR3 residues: CASSDEDAYGYTF. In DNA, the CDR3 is TGTGCCAGCAGTGATGAGGACGCTTATGGCTACACCTTC.

CDR3 amino acids: CASSLSPGETQYF. DNA of the CDR3: TGTGCCAGCAGCTTGTCCCCTGGGGAGACCCAGTACTTC. The genes are TRBV7-2 and TRBJ2-5; D gene unclear. Germline V lookup: CDR1 SGHTA, CDR2 FQGNSA. This CDR3 region has 13 residues. Trimming left V 3 bases short and J 5 bases short, with 10 bases between.

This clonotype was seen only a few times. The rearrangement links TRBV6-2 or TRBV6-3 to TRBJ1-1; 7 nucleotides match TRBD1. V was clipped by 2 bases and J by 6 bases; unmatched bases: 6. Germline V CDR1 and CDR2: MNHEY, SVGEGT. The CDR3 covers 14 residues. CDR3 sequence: CASSYDLTGAEAFF. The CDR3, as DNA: TGTGCCAGCAGTTACGATCTTACAGGGGCTGAAGCTTTCTTT.

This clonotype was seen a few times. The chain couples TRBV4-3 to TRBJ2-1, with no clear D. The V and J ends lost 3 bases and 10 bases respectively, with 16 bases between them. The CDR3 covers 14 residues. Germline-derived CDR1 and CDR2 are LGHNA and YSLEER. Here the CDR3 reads CASSHDGSLGEQFF. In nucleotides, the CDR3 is TGCGCCAGCAGCCACGATGGTAGTCTCGGGGAGCAGTTCTTC.

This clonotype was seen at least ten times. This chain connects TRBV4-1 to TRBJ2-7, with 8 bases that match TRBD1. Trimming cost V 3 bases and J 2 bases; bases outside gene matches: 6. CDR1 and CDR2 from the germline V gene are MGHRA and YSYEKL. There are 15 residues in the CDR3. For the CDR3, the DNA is TGCGCCAGCAGCCAGACCGGACAGGGCCCCTACGAGCAGTACTTC. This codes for CASSQTGQGPYEQYF.